The 14 T cell receptor beta chains reported below all come from one sample, sequenced in a study of T cells in Graves' hyperthyroidism and ophthalmopathy. The CDR3 regions of TCR beta were amplified from RNA transcripts. A set of HTBI primers served as the primers for a first-round RT-PCR of the TCR CDR3. TCRdb re-called the multiplex PCR reads through MiXCR, storing one row per CDR3 protein. This sample has 350,000 to 450,000 distinct CDR3 sequences, with about 15% found just once. Sequencing input: blood. The receptors here all came from a woman between 55 and 75 years old with Graves' hyperthyroidism.

The chain links TRBV28 to TRBJ2-6; D gene ambiguous. Germline V lookup: CDR1 MDHEN, CDR2 SYDVKM. Trimming left V 2 bases short and J 2 bases short, with 4 bases between. There are 14 residues in the CDR3. This CDR3 reads CASSLITGANVLTF. The CDR3 nucleotides read TGTGCCAGCAGTTTAATTACTGGGGCCAACGTCCTGACTTTC.

This clonotype was found many times. The gene calls are TRBV13 and TRBJ1-4, with TRBD1 matching over 9 bases. The J segment lost 6 bases and the V segment lost 6 bases, leaving 2 bases of the junction unmatched. The CDR3 has 13 amino acids. From germline, CDR1 is PRHDT and CDR2 FYEKMQ (reference sequence). Written as DNA, the CDR3 is TGTGCCAGCAGTCGGACAGGGGATGAAAAACTGTTTTTT. It codes for CASSRTGDEKLFF.

This clonotype came up many times. The chain employs TRBV6-6 and TRBJ1-2, with D maybe TRBD1 (5 bases). Trimming removed 2 bases at V and 2 bases at J, with 12 bases between. There are 15 residues in the CDR3. CDR1 MNHNY and CDR2 SVGAGI come from the germline V gene (reference sequence). The CDR3 DNA reads as TGTGCCAGCAGTTACCGGCAGGGACCAAACTATGGCTACACCTTC. This codes for CASSYRQGPNYGYTF.

Concerning this clonotype: A junction boundary mismatches the germline segment, possibly from a read error. The V call is TRBV24-1, the J call TRBJ2-7, with 14 bases fitting TRBD2. The CDR3 has 18 amino acids. The germline gives CDR1 KGHDR, CDR2 SFDVKD. The CDR3 region has the DNA TGTTCCACCAGTGATTCCGGACTAGCGGGAGGCCTTTTCTACGAGCAGTACTTC. It translates to CSTSDSGLAGGLFYEQYF.

The table lists this clonotype with many counts. The gene calls are TRBV28 and TRBJ2-1; TRBD1 is a possible D gene (6 bases). V was shortened by 4 bases and J by 3 bases, with 7 bases between the two germline ends. The germline gives CDR1 MDHEN, CDR2 SYDVKM. The CDR3 spans 13 residues. CDR3 protein: CASSWTDYNEQFF. CDR3 DNA sequence: TGTGCCAGCAGTTGGACAGACTACAATGAGCAGTTCTTC.

This clonotype came up a few times. This rearrangement joins TRBV29-1 to TRBJ2-4, with TRBD2 as a possible D gene (6 bases). The CDR3 totals 13 residues. Between the trimmed V and J ends, which lost 4 bases and 11 bases, there was a span of 18 bases. Per germline, CDR1 SQVTM and CDR2 ANQGSEA. In DNA form, the CDR3 reads TGCAGCGTTGGTAGGACTATTATGGACGTTCAGTACTTC. Translation gives CSVGRTIMDVQYF.

This clonotype has a count of ten or more. This rearrangement joins TRBV12-3 or TRBV12-4 to TRBJ2-1; 7 positions match TRBD2. There are 17 residues in the CDR3. J lost 8 bases, V lost 6 bases, and 19 bases had no gene match. The CDR3 loop reads CASSRGGGSLPGDEQFF. In nucleotides, the CDR3 is TGTGCCAGCAGCCGCGGGGGAGGGAGCCTCCCCGGCGATGAGCAGTTCTTC.

This clonotype appeared a few times. This chain joins TRBV6-5 and TRBJ2-1; TRBD2 is a possible D gene (6 bases). V was shortened by 0 bases and J by 4 bases, with 13 bases between the two germline ends. CDR1 and CDR2 from the germline V gene are MNHEY and SVGAGI. The CDR3 has 16 amino acids. The DNA of the CDR3 is TGTGCCAGCAGTTACTCGACTCACGCGGGATACAATGAGCAGTTCTTC. Its protein product is CASSYSTHAGYNEQFF.

This clonotype was seen at least ten times. The chain is built from TRBV11-2 and TRBJ1-2; tentative D call: TRBD1 (5 bases). CDR3 length equals 15 residues. The germline V and J ends were trimmed by 2 bases and 8 bases, with 18 bases remaining between them. Per germline, CDR1 SGHAT and CDR2 FQNNGV. The CDR3 sequence is CASSLSLDSLLGYTF. CDR3 in DNA: TGTGCCAGCAGCTTAAGCCTAGACAGCCTCTTAGGCTACACCTTC.

This clonotype was seen ten or more times. The chain is built from TRBV2 and TRBJ2-7; D call uncertain. The CDR3 has 13 amino acids. Trimming took 2 bases from V and 2 from J, leaving 7 bases between them. CDR1 SNHLY and CDR2 FYNNEI come from the germline V gene. This CDR3 is CASSERPTYEQYF. The CDR3 DNA reads as TGTGCCAGCAGTGAACGCCCTACCTACGAGCAGTACTTC.

This sequence joins TRBV6-1 and TRBJ2-1; D remains ambiguous. Trimming stripped 5 bases from V and 11 bases from J, with 13 bases between. There are 12 residues in the CDR3. Germline V gives CDR1 MNHNS, CDR2 SASEGT. The CDR3 coding sequence is TGTGCCAGCAGTCCAACGGGTCAGAAGCAGTTCTTC. Amino acid sequence: CASSPTGQKQFF.

The chain is built from TRBV19 and TRBJ1-2; D ambiguous. The CDR3 has 12 residues. The germline V gene encodes CDR1 LNHDA and CDR2 SQIVND (reference sequence). The V gene lost 6 bases and the J gene lost 7 bases, with 12 bases spanning the gap. CDR3 nucleotide sequence: TGTGCCAGTAGATTCCACCGATCTGGCTACACCTTC. The encoded protein is CASRFHRSGYTF. The full variable domain, its missing parts supplied by reference TRBV19 and TRBJ1-2, is DGGITQSPKYLFRKEGQNVTLSCEQNLNHDAMYWYRQDPGQGLRLIYYSQIVNDFQKGDIAEGYSVSREKKESFPLTVTSAQKNPTAFYLCASRFHRSGYTFGSGTRLTVV.

This chain joins TRBV5-4 and TRBJ2-5, with TRBD1 as a possible D gene (6 bases). This CDR3 is 16 amino acids long. Germline loops: CDR1 SGHNT, CDR2 YYREEE (reference sequence). With 3 bases removed from V and 0 bases from J, the gap between germline ends came to 15 bases. In nucleotides, the CDR3 is TGTGCCAGCAGCTCGGACGGGACACTGTACCAAGAGACCCAGTACTTC. Its protein product is CASSSDGTLYQETQYF.

This clonotype occurred once. V is TRBV9 and J is TRBJ2-1, with 7 bases matching TRBD1. With 0 bases clipped from V and 4 bases from J, the junction kept 1 base outside the gene matches. This CDR3 region has 14 residues. Germline values: CDR1 SGDLS, CDR2 YYNGEE. In nucleotides, the CDR3 is TGTGCCAGCAGCGTAGAACAGGGGTACAATGAGCAGTTCTTC. Its translation: CASSVEQGYNEQFF.